The rows below give T cell receptor beta chains drawn from one sample of a study of cytomegalovirus exposure and HLA in healthy donors. Clones were read by immunoSEQ multiplex PCR, and TCRdb kept only the in-frame ones, dropping some. The sample lists 180,000 or so clones, roughly 80% occurring once. Material: PBMCs. These receptors came from a woman aged 40 to 50 in good health and CMV-seropositive. The CDR3 runs from the conserved cysteine through the conserved F or W. D genes are given only for firm matches. Some rows have no size entry. The others give once, few or many, or a class for an expanded clone.

clone_size	d_call	v_call	j_call	cdr3_nt	cdr3_aa
-	-	TRBV15	TRBJ2-1	TGTGCCACCAGCAGAGAAGCCCGAAATGAGCAGTTCTTC	CATSREARNEQFF
few	-	TRBV15	TRBJ1-4	TGTGCCACCAGCAGAGTGGAGGGAGCTAATGAAAAACTGTTTTTT	CATSRVEGANEKLFF
once	TRBD2	TRBV4-1	TRBJ2-1	TGCGCCAGCAGCCAAGATTCTAAACTAGCGCGTTTGTGCTCCTACAATGAGCAGTTCTTC	CASSQDSKLARLCSYNEQFF
-	TRBD1	TRBV2	TRBJ1-5	TGTGCCAGCACCCGGGCAGGGGGTAGCAATCAGCCCCAGCATTTT	CASTRAGGSNQPQHF
-	TRBD2	TRBV4-3	TRBJ2-7	TGCGCCAGCAGCCAAGTTTTCCGCGGGACTAGCGGCATCTACGAGCAGTACTTC	CASSQVFRGTSGIYEQYF
-	-	TRBV7-8	TRBJ2-7	TGTGCCAGCAGCTTAGGTCCCAGGGCCGGGTCCTACGAGCAGTACTTC	CASSLGPRAGSYEQYF
few	TRBD1	TRBV25-1	TRBJ1-1	TGTGCCAGCAGTGGCCAAGGGACAGGGGCTGAAGCTTTCTTT	CASSGQGTGAEAFF
-	-	TRBV5-1	TRBJ2-7	TGCGCCAGCAGCTTTGGGTCTGGACACTACGAGCAGTACTTC	CASSFGSGHYEQYF
-	-	TRBV7-9	TRBJ2-1	TGTGCCAGCAGCTTTGCAGGGGGGAATGAGCAGTTCTTC	CASSFAGGNEQFF
-	TRBD2	TRBV6-1	TRBJ2-6	TGTGCCAGCAGGGAACATGGGAGGGCGCCCCGACTTAGCTCTGGGGCCAACGTCCTGACTTTC	CASREHGRAPRLSSGANVLTF
-	TRBD1	TRBV28	TRBJ1-6	TGTGCCAGCAGTCCCCCGCAGGGGGCTGCATCACCCCTCCACTTT	CASSPPQGAASPLHF
-	-	TRBV5-1	TRBJ2-3	TGCGCCAGCAGCCTCTCCGTCGATACGCAGTATTTT	CASSLSVDTQYF
-	TRBD1	TRBV19	TRBJ1-1	TGTGCCAGTAGTACATACAGGGGGAACACTGAAGCTTTCTTT	CASSTYRGNTEAFF
-	TRBD1	TRBV29-1	TRBJ1-1	TGCAGCGTAGTACCTCAGGGGGGCACTGAAGCTTTCTTT	CSVVPQGGTEAFF
few	TRBD1	TRBV29-1	TRBJ2-5	TGCAGCGTTGAAGGGACAGGGGGCGTAGAGACCCAGTACTTC	CSVEGTGGVETQYF
few	-	TRBV29-1	TRBJ1-1	TGCAGCGTTGACTGGGGGGACACTGAAGCTTTCTTT	CSVDWGDTEAFF
few	-	TRBV5-8	TRBJ2-2	TGTGCCAGCAGCCCCGGAGCGGCGGCCCGGACCGGGGAGCTGTTTTTT	CASSPGAAARTGELFF
few	-	TRBV27	TRBJ2-3	TGTGCCAGCACGCGGGGCATCACAGATACGCAGTATTTT	CASTRGITDTQYF
-	TRBD1	TRBV6-1	TRBJ2-7	TGTGCCAGCAGTGAAGGACAGGGGAACTCCTACGAGCAGTACTTC	CASSEGQGNSYEQYF
-	-	TRBV11-2	TRBJ2-5	TGTGCCAGCAGCTTAGCGCGGTACGAGACCCAGTACTTC	CASSLARYETQYF
-	-	TRBV18	TRBJ2-7	TGTGCCAGCTCACAGGGGTACGAGCAGTACTTC	CASSQGYEQYF
-	-	TRBV7-9	TRBJ1-2	TGTGCCAGCAGCTTAGAGCAGGGGTCCTATGGCTACACCTTC	CASSLEQGSYGYTF
once	-	TRBV10-3	TRBJ2-5	TGTGCCATCAGTGATGGACAAGAGGATCAAGAGACCCAGTACTTC	CAISDGQEDQETQYF
-	-	TRBV30	TRBJ1-3	TGTGCCTGGGCCCCGGGTGGCGGAAACACCATATATTTT	CAWAPGGGNTIYF
-	TRBD2	TRBV4-1	TRBJ2-3	TGCGCCAGCAGCCAAGATAGTTTACTAGCGGGACGCACAGATACGCAGTATTTT	CASSQDSLLAGRTDTQYF
-	-	TRBV29-1	TRBJ2-4	TGCAGCGTTGAACAGGGAAAAAACATTCAGTACTTC	CSVEQGKNIQYF
once	TRBD1	TRBV6-5	TRBJ2-2	TGTGCCAGCAGTGCACAGGGGGCGGGCGGGGAGCTGTTTTTT	CASSAQGAGGELFF
-	-	TRBV19	TRBJ1-1	TGTGCCAGTAGTATTATCAGTCGCACTGAAGCTTTCTTT	CASSIISRTEAFF
-	TRBD2	TRBV15	TRBJ2-7	TGTGCCACCAGCCCCGCGGGAGCTAAAAGCTCCTACGAGCAGTACTTC	CATSPAGAKSSYEQYF
-	-	TRBV7-8	TRBJ1-5	TGTGCCAGCAGCACCACGGGACTTCCAAATCAGCCCCAGCATTTT	CASSTTGLPNQPQHF
once	-	TRBV21-1	TRBJ2-7	TGTGCCAGCAGCAAAGGGATAGCCACAGGGGAACGTTGCCACGAGCAGTACTTC	CASSKGIATGERCHEQYF
-	TRBD1	TRBV11-1	TRBJ1-1	TGTGCCAGCACCCGACAGGGTTTTAAAGCTTTCTTT	CASTRQGFKAFF
-	TRBD1	TRBV28	TRBJ2-7	TGTGCCAGCAGTCCTTATTCCGGACAGGGTAGGCAGTACTTC	CASSPYSGQGRQYF
-	TRBD1	TRBV28	TRBJ2-3	TGTGCCAGCAGCCCACTCCGGACAGGGTCGGGACAAGGCACAGATACGCAGTATTTT	CASSPLRTGSGQGTDTQYF
-	-	TRBV7-9	TRBJ1-5	TGTGCCAGCAGCTTAGGGGAGGGGGGCCAGCAGCCCCAGCATTTT	CASSLGEGGQQPQHF
once	-	TRBV18	TRBJ2-6	TGTGCCAGCTCCTTCAGCTCTGGGGCCAACGTCCTGACTTTC	CASSFSSGANVLTF
-	TRBD1	TRBV10-3	TRBJ1-3	TGTGCCATCAGGGACAGGGAGGACGGAAACACCATATATTTT	CAIRDREDGNTIYF
-	-	TRBV5-8	TRBJ2-7	TGTGCCAGCAGCTTGGTTTGGCGGGGCCGCTACGAGCAGTACTTC	CASSLVWRGRYEQYF
-	-	TRBV11-1	TRBJ1-1	TGTGCCAGCAGCTTAGGACGGAGGAACACTGAAGCTTTCTTT	CASSLGRRNTEAFF
few	TRBD1	TRBV6-6	TRBJ1-1	TGTGCCAGCATTCCTTCAGGGGGCACTGAAGCTTTCTTT	CASIPSGGTEAFF
-	-	TRBV20-1	TRBJ2-7	TGCAGTGCTATTAGTGCCTACGAGCAGTACTTC	CSAISAYEQYF
once	TRBD2	TRBV10-3	TRBJ2-7	TGTGCCATCAGTGACGAGCGGGAGAATTCCTACGAGCAGTACTTC	CAISDERENSYEQYF